The clone carrying this TCR beta chain occurred a few times. What it binds is unknown. Trimming removed 0 bases from V and 6 bases from J, with 9 bases in between. CDR1 is SEHNR, CDR2 FQNEAQ, per germline (reference sequence). The CDR3 extends over 14 amino acids. The sample comes from a study of T-cell memory formation after mild COVID-19. The overall study: TCR clusters were mostly donor specific.

Study results and limitations: The second-wave clones peaking on day 37 were not confirmed as SARS-CoV-2-specific. Some clones that responded were present in memory (sampled pre-infection), which suggests cross-reactive memory joined. Clones contracting day 15 to 85 were balanced CD4/CD8; later expanders leaned CD4+.

Via MiXCR, TCRdb re-called the 5' RACE reads, giving one row per CDR3 protein. The data contain roughly 370,000 distinct CDR3 sequences, approximately 15% of them singletons. The material sequenced was PBMCs or a T cell subset sorted from them (not recorded which). This receptor was taken from a man in his late teens or twenties who had mild COVID-19 (a few samples of this study predate the infection). Cell type and time point are not known. The V and J genes are TRBV7-9 and TRBJ1-5, with D possibly TRBD1 on 5 matching bases. The CDR3 spells CASSLAGAGQPQHF. CDR3 nucleotide sequence: TGTGCCAGCAGCTTAGCAGGGGCGGGTCAGCCCCAGCATTTT.